This TCR beta chain was obtained from a study of vaccination and CD4 T cells after COVID-19. Study context: The post-COVID sampling time was a median 101 days after diagnosis, ranging from 35 to 161.

Oncomine TCR Beta short-read sequencing was applied to DNA from cultured CD4+ T cells. TCRdb independently ran MiXCR on the PCR reads; one entry per CDR3 protein. Of approximately 15,000 distinct CDR3 sequences listed, approximately 40% are singletons. Trimming removed 2 bases at V and 0 bases at J, with 14 bases between. The CDR3 covers 16 residues. From germline, CDR1 is MGHDK and CDR2 SYGVNS. As regards this clonotype: Its antigen is not known.

Treatment in this sample: roughly ten-day PBMC culture with coronavirus spike peptide pools or control peptides (ViraFEST assay). Antigen-specific T cell expansion with peptide pools preceded TCR sequencing in the ViraFEST approach. The V gene is TRBV25-1, the J gene TRBJ2-7; D may match TRBD1 or TRBD2 (5 bases each). The receptor was derived from a human donor with COVID-19. Sequenced material: cultured CD4+ T cells from blood. The CDR3 DNA reads TGTGCCAGCAGTGAAGCAGGGACGTTAAGCTCCTACGAGCAGTACTTC. Translated: CASSEAGTLSSYEQYF.